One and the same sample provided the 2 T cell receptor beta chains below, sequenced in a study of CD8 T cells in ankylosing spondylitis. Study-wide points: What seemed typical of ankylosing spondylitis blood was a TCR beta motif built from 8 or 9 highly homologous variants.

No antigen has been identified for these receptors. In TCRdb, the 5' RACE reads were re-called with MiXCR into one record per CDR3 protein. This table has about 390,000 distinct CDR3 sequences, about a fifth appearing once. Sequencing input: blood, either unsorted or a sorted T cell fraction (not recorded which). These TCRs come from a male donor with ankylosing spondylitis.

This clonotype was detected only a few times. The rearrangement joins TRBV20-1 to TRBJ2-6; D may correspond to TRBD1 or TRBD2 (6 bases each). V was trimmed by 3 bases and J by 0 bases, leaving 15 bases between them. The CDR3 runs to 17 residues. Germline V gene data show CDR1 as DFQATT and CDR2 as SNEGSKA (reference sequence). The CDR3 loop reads CSASSGGGYSGANVLTF. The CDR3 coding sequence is TGCAGTGCTAGCTCCGGGGGCGGATACTCTGGGGCCAACGTCCTGACTTTC.

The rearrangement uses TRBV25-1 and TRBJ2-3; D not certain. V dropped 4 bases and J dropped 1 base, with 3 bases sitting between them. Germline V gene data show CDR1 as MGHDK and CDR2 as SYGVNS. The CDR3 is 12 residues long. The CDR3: CASSAGTDTQYF. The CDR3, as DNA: TGTGCCAGCAGTGCTGGCACAGATACGCAGTATTTT.